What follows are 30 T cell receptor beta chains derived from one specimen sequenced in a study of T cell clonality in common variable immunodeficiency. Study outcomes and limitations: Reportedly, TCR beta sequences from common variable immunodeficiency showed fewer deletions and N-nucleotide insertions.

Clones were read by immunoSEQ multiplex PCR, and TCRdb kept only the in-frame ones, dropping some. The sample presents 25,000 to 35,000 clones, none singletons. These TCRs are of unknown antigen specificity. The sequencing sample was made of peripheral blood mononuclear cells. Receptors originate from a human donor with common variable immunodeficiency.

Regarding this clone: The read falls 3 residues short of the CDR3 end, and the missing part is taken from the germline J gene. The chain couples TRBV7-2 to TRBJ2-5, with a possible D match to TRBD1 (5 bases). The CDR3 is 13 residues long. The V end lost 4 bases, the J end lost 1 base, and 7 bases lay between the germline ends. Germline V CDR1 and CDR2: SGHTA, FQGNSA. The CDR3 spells CASSSTAQETQYF. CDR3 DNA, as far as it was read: TGTGCCAGCAGCTCGACAGCCCAAGAGACC.

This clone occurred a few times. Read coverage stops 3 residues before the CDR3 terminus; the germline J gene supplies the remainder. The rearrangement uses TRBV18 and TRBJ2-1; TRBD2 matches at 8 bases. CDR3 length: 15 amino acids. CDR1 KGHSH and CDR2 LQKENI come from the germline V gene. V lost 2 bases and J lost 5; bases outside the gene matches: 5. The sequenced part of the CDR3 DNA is TGTGCCAGCTCACCAACGGGGGGGCGTAACAATGAG. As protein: CASSPTGGRNNE. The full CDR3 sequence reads CASSPTGGRNNEQFF.

The CDR3 reads CASREDSDTEAFF. The sequenced part of the CDR3 DNA is TGTGCCAGCCGCGAAGATTCAGACACTGAA. This rearrangement joins TRBV2 to TRBJ1-1; D not resolved. The read ends 3 residues early relative to the CDR3; the germline J gene fills the gap. The V gene lost 8 bases and the J gene lost 3 bases, with 13 bases spanning the gap. This CDR3 has 13 amino acids. CDR1 and CDR2 (germline): SNHLY, FYNNEI.

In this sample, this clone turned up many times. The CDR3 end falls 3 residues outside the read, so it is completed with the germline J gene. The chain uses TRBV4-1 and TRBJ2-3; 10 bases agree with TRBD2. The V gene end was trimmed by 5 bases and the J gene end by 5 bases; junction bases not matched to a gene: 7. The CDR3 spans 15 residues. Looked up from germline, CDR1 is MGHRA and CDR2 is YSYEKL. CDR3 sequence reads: CASSLGLADLDTQYF. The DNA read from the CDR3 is TGCGCCAGCAGCTTAGGACTAGCGGACTTAGATACG.

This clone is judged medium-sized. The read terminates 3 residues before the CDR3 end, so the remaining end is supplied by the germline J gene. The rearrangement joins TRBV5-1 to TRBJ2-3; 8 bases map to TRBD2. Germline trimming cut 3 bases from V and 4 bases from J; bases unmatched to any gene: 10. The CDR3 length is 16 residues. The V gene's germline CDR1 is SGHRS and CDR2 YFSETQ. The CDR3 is CASSSKTGGAADTQYF. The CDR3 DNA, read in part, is TGCGCCAGCAGCTCCAAGACGGGGGGGGCCGCAGATACG.

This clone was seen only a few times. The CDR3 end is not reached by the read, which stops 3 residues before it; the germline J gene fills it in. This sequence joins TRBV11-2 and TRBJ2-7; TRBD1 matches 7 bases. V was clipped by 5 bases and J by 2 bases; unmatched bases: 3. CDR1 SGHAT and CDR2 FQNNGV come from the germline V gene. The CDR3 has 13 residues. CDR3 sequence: CASSLTGAYEQYF. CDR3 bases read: TGTGCCAGCAGCCTAACAGGGGCCTACGAG.

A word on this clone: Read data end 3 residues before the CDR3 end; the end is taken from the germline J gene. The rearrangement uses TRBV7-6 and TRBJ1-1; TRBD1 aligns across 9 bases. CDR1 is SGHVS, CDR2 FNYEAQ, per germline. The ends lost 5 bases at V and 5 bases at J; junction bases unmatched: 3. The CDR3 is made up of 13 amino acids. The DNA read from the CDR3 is TGTGCCAGCAGCGAGGGACAGGGTACTGAA. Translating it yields CASSEGQGTE. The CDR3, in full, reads CASSEGQGTEAFF.

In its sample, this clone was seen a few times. Incomplete CDR3 DNA: TGTGCCAGCAGTGGGCCGGGACAGGGGACAGATACG. Protein sequence: CASSGPGQGTDT. The complete CDR3 sequence is CASSGPGQGTDTQYF. The V and J genes are TRBV2 and TRBJ2-3, with TRBD1 matching over 10 bases. Read sequence stops 3 residues before the CDR3 end, and the germline J gene provides the missing end. V shed 4 bases and J 3 bases; nucleotides not matched to a gene: 4. Germline CDR1 SNHLY, CDR2 FYNNEI. This CDR3 is 15 amino acids long.

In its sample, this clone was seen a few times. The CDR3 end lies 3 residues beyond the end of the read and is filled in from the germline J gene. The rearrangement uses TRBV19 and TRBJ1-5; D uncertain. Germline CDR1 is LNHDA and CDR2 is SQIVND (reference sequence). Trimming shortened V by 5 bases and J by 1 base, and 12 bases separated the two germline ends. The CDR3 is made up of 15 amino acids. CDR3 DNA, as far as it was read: TGTGCCAGTAGTCATCAGGCGGGCAGCAATCAGCCC. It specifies CASSHQAGSNQP. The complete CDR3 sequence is CASSHQAGSNQPQHF.

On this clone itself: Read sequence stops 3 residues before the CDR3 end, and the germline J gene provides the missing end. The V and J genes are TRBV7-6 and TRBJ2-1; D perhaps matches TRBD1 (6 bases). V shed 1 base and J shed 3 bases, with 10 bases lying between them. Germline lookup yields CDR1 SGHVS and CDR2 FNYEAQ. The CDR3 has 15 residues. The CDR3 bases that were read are TGTGCCAGCAGCTTAGTAGGGGGAGACTACAATGAG. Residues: CASSLVGGDYNE. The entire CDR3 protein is CASSLVGGDYNEQFF.

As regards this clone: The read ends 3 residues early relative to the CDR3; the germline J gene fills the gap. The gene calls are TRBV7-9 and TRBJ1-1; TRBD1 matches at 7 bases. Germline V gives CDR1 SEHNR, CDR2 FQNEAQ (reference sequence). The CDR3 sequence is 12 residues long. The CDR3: CASSSRDSQAFF. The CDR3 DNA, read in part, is TGTGCCAGCAGCTCCCGGGACAGCCAA.

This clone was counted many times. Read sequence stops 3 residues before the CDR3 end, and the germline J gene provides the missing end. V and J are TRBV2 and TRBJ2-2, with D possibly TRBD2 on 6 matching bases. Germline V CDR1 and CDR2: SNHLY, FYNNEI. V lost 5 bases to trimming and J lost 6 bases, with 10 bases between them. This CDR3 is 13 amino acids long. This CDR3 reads CASSRDLAGELFF. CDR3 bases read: TGTGCCAGCAGTCGGGACTTGGCCGGGGAG. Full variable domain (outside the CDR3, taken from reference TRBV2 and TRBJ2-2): EPEVTQTPSHQVTQMGQEVILRCVPISNHLYFYWYRQILGQKVEFLVSFYNNEISEKSEIFDDQFSVERPDGSNFTLKIRSTKLEDSAMYFCASSRDLAGELFFGEGSRLTVL.

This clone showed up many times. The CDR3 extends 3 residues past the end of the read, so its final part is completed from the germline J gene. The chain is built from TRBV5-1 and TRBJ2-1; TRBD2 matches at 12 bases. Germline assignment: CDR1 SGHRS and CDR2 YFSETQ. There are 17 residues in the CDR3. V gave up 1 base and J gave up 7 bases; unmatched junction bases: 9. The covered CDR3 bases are TGCGCCAGCAGCTTGTCGCCGCTAGCGGGGGGGCAGAATGAG. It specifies CASSLSPLAGGQNE. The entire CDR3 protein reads CASSLSPLAGGQNEQFF.

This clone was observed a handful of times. The CDR3 sequence is CASSPFADGELFF. Incomplete CDR3 DNA: TGCGCCAGCAGCCCCTTCGCGGACGGGGAG. V is TRBV5-1 and J is TRBJ2-2; D is undetermined. The read terminates 3 residues before the CDR3 end, so the remaining end is supplied by the germline J gene. This CDR3 comprises 13 residues. Germline V lookup: CDR1 SGHRS, CDR2 YFSETQ. Trimming stripped 4 bases from V and 7 bases from J, with 11 bases between. Together with reference TRBV5-1 and TRBJ2-2, the CDR3 gives the full variable domain: KAGVTQTPRYLIKTRGQQVTLSCSPISGHRSVSWYQQTPGQGLQFLFEYFSETQRNKGNFPGRFSGRQFSNSRSEMNVSTLELGDSALYLCASSPFADGELFFGEGSRLTVL.

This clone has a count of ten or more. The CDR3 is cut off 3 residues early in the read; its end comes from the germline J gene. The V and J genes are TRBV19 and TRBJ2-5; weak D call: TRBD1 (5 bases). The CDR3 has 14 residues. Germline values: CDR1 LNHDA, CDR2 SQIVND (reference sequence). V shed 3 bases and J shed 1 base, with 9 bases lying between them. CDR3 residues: CASSISRVQETQYF. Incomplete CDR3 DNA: TGTGCCAGTAGTATCTCCAGGGTCCAAGAGACC. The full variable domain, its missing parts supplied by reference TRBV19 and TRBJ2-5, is DGGITQSPKYLFRKEGQNVTLSCEQNLNHDAMYWYRQDPGQGLRLIYYSQIVNDFQKGDIAEGYSVSREKKESFPLTVTSAQKNPTAFYLCASSISRVQETQYFGPGTRLLVL.

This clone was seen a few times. The sequenced part of the CDR3 DNA is TGTGCCAGCAGCTCCAAACCCGGGGGCGAG. It codes for CASSSKPGGE. The complete CDR3 protein is CASSSKPGGEQYF. The chain recombines TRBV7-6 with TRBJ2-7; D is perhaps TRBD2 (6 bases). The sequence runs out 3 residues before the end of the CDR3; the remainder is reconstructed from the germline J gene. Germline V gene sequence: CDR1 SGHVS, CDR2 FNYEAQ. Trimming cost V 4 bases and J 6 bases, with 13 bases left between them. The CDR3 loop spans 13 amino acids.

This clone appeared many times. The sequenced CDR3 bases are TGTGCCTCCTCTCCTAGCGGGGGGGAGGATACG. Translating gives CASSPSGGEDT. The CDR3, in full, reads CASSPSGGEDTQYF. The V gene is TRBV10-3, the J gene TRBJ2-3, with 12 bases identical to TRBD2. The sequenced fragment ends 3 residues before the CDR3 boundary, so the rest is inferred from the germline J gene. Germline assignment: CDR1 ENHRY and CDR2 SYGVKD. This CDR3 has 14 amino acids. V shed 11 bases, J shed 6 bases, and the junction held 9 bases outside the gene matches.

CDR3 DNA (partial): TGTGCCAGCAGCTTAGCGGGGGGGCCCGTTGAG. This encodes CASSLAGGPVE. The full CDR3 sequence reads CASSLAGGPVEQFF. V and J are TRBV7-2 and TRBJ2-1; tentative D call: TRBD2 (7 bases). The read falls 3 residues short of the CDR3 end, and the missing part is taken from the germline J gene. Germline CDR1 and CDR2: SGHTA and FQGNSA. The CDR3 covers 14 residues. V lost 0 bases and J lost 9, with 12 bases in between.

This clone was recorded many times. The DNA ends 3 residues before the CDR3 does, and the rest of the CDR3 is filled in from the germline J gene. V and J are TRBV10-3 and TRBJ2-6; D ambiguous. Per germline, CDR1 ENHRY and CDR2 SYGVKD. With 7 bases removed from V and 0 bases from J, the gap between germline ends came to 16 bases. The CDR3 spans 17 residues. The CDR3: CAITYPHSISGANVLTF. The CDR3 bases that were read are TGTGCCATCACTTATCCCCATAGTATCTCTGGGGCCAACGTC.

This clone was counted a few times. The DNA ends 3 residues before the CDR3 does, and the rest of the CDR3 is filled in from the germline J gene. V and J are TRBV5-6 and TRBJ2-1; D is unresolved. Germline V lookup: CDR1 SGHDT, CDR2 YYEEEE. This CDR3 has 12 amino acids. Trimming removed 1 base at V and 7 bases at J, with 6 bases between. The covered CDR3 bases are TGTGCCAGCAGCTTGATCGGGAATGAG. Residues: CASSLIGNE. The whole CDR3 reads CASSLIGNEQFF.

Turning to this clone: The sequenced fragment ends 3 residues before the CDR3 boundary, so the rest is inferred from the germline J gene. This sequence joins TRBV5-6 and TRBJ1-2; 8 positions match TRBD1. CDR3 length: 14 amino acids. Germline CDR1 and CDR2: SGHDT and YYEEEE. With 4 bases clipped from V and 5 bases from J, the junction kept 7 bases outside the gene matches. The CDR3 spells CASSEFNRGYGYTF. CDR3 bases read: TGTGCCAGCAGCGAATTTAACAGGGGGTATGGC. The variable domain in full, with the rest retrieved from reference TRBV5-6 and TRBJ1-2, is DAGVTQSPTHLIKTRGQQVTLRCSPKSGHDTVSWYQQALGQGPQFIFQYYEEEERQRGNFPDRFSGHQFPNYSSELNVNALLLGDSALYLCASSEFNRGYGYTFGSGTRLTVV.

CDR3 DNA (partial): TGTGCCAGCAGCCGAAATCGACAGTGGGGAGGGAACACCGGGGAG. Translation: CASSRNRQWGGNTGE. The full-length CDR3 reads as CASSRNRQWGGNTGELFF. This chain connects TRBV7-8 to TRBJ2-2; possibly TRBD2 for D (6 bases). Read data end 3 residues before the CDR3 end; the end is taken from the germline J gene. CDR1 is SGHVS and CDR2 is FQNEAQ in the germline V gene. CDR3 size: 18 residues. Trimming left V 5 bases short and J 1 base short, with 20 bases between.

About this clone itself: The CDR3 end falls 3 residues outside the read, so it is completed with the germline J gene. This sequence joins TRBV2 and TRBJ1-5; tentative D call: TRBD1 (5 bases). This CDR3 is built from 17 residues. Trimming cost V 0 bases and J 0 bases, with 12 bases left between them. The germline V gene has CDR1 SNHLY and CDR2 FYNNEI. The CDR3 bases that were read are TGTGCCAGCAGTGAAGCCGTGACAGTGTATAGCAATCAGCCC. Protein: CASSEAVTVYSNQP. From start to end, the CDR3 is CASSEAVTVYSNQPQHF.

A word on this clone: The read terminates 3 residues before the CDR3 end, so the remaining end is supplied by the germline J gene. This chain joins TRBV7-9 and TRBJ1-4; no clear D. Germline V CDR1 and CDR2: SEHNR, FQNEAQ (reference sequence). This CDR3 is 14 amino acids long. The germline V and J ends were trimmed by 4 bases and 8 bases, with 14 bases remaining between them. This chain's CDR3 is CASSSGGQEEKLFF. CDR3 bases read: TGTGCCAGCAGCTCAGGAGGGCAGGAGGAAAAA.

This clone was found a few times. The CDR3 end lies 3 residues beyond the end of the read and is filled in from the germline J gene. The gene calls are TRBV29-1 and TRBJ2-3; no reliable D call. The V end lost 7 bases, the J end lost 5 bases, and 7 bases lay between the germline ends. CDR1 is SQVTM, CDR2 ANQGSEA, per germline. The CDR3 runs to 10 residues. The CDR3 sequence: CSEARDTQYF. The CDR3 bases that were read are TGCAGCGAAGCACGAGATACG.

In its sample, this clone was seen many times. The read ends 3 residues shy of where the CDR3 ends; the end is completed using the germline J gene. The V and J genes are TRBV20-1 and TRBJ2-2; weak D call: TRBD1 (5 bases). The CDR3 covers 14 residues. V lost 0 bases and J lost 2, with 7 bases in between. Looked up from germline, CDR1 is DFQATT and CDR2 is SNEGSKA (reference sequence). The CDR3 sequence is CSARDRGNTGELFF. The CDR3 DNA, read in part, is TGCAGTGCTAGAGATAGGGGTAACACCGGGGAG.

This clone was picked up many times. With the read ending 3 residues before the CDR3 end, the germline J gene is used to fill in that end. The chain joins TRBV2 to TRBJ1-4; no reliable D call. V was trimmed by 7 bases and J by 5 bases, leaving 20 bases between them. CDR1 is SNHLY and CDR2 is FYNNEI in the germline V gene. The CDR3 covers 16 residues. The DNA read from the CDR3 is TGTGCCAGCATCCGTGACCCGGGTCTGACGAATGAAAAA. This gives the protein CASIRDPGLTNEK. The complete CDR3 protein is CASIRDPGLTNEKLFF.

CDR3 sequence reads: CASSEGPGDQPQHF. The CDR3 DNA, read in part, is TGTGCCAGCAGTGAAGGCCCCGGGGATCAGCCC. V is TRBV6-1 and J is TRBJ1-5; no clear D gene. With the read ending 3 residues before the CDR3 end, the germline J gene is used to fill in that end. The CDR3 is 14 amino acids. The V end was cut by 1 base, the J end by 5 bases, with 9 bases between. Germline V gives CDR1 MNHNS, CDR2 SASEGT.

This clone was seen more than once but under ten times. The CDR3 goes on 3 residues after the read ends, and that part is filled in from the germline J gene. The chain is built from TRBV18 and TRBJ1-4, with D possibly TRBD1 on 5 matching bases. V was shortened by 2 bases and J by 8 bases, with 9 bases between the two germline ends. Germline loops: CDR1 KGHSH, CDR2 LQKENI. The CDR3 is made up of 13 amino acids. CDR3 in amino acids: CASSPNEGEKLFF. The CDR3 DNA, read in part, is TGTGCCAGCTCACCAAATGAGGGGGAAAAA.

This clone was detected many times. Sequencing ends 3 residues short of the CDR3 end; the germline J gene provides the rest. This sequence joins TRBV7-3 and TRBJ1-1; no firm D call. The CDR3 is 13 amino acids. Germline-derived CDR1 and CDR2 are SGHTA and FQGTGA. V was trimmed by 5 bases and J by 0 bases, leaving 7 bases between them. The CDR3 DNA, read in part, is TGTGCCAGCAGCCCCAGAGTGAACACTGAA. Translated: CASSPRVNTE. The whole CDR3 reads CASSPRVNTEAFF.